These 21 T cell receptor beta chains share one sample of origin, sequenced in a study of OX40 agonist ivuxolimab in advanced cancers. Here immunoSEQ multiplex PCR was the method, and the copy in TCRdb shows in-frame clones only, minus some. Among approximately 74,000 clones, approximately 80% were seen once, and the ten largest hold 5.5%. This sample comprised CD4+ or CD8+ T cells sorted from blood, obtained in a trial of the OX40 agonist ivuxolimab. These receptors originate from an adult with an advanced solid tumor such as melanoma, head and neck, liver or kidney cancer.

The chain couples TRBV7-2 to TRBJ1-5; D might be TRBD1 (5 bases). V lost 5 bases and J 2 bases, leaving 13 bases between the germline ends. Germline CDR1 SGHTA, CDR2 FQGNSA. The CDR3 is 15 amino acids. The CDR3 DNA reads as TGTGCCAGCAGCCCCCCAGGGACCCGCAATCAGCCCCAGCATTTT. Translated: CASSPPGTRNQPQHF.

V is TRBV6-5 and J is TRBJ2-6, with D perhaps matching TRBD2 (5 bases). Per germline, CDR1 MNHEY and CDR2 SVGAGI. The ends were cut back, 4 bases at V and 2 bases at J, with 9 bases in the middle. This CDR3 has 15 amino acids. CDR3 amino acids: CASSLRGPGANVLTF. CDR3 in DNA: TGTGCCAGCAGTTTAAGAGGGCCTGGGGCCAACGTCCTGACTTTC.

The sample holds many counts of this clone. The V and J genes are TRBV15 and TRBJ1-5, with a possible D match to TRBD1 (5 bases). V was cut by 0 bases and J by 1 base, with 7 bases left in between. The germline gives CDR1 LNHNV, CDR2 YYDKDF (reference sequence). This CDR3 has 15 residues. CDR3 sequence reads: CATSRDPGSNQPQHF. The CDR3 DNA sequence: TGTGCCACCAGCAGAGATCCAGGGAGCAATCAGCCCCAGCATTTT.

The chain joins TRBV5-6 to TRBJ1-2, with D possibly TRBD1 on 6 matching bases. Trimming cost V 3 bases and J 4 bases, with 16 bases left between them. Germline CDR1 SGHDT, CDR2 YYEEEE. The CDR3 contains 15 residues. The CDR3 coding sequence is TGTGCCAGCAGCTCCCGGGGACAAGGGGGCTATGGCTACACCTTC. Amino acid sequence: CASSSRGQGGYGYTF. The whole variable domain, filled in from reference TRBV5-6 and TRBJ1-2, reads DAGVTQSPTHLIKTRGQQVTLRCSPKSGHDTVSWYQQALGQGPQFIFQYYEEEERQRGNFPDRFSGHQFPNYSSELNVNALLLGDSALYLCASSSRGQGGYGYTFGSGTRLTVV.

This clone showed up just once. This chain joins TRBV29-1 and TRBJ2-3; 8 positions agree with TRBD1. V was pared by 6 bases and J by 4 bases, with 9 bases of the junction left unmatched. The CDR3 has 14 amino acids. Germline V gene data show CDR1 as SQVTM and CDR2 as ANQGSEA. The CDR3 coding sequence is TGCAGCGTAGCAGGGGGCAATGGGGCAGATACGCAGTATTTT. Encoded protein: CSVAGGNGADTQYF.

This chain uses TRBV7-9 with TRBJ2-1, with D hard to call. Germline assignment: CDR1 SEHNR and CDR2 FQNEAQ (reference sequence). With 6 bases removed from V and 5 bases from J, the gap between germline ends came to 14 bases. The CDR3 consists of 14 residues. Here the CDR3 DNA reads TGTGCCAGCAGTTGGCCGGATCTTAACAATGAGCAGTTCTTC. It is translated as CASSWPDLNNEQFF. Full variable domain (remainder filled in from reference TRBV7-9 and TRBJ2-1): DTGVSQNPRHKITKRGQNVTFRCDPISEHNRLYWYRQTLGQGPEFLTYFQNEAQLEKSRLLSDRFSAERPKGSFSTLEIQRTEQGDSAMYLCASSWPDLNNEQFFGPGTRLTVL.

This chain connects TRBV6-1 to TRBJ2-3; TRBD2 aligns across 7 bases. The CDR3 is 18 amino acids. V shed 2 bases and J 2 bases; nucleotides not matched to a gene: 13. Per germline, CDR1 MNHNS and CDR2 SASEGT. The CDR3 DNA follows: TGTGCCAGCAGTGAATTCGGGCCTGAGGGAGGGTACACAGATACGCAGTATTTT. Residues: CASSEFGPEGGYTDTQYF.

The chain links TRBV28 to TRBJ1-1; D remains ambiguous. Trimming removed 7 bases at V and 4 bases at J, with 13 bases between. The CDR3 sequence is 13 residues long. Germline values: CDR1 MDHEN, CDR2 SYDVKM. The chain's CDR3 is CASNIVLGTEAFF. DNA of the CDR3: TGTGCCAGCAACATCGTACTGGGCACTGAAGCTTTCTTT. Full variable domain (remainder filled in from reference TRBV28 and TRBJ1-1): DVKVTQSSRYLVKRTGEKVFLECVQDMDHENMFWYRQDPGLGLRLIYFSYDVKMKEKGDIPEGYSVSREKKERFSLILESASTNQTSMYLCASNIVLGTEAFFGQGTRLTVV.

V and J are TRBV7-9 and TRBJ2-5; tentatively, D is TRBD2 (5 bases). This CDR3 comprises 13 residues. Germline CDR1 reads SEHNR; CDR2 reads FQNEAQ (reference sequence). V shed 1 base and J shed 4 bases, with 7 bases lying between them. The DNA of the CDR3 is TGTGCCAGCAGCTTAGGGGGAGTAGAGACCCAGTACTTC. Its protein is CASSLGGVETQYF.

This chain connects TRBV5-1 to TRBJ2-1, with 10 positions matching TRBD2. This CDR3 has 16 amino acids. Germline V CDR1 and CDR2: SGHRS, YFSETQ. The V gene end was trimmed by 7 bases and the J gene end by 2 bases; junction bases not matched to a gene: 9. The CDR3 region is CASVEASGSPYNEQFF. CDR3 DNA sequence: TGCGCCAGCGTGGAGGCTAGCGGGAGTCCCTACAATGAGCAGTTCTTC.

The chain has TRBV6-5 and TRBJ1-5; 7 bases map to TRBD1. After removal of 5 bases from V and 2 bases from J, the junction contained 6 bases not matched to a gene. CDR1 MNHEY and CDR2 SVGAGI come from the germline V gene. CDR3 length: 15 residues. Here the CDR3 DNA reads TGTGCCAGCAGTGCGCAGGGGGAGCGCAATCAGCCCCAGCATTTT. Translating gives CASSAQGERNQPQHF.

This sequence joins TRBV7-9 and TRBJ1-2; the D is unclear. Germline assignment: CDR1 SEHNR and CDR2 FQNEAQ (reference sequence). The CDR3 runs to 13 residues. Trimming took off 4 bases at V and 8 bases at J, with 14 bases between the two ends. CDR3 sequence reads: CASSSPATWGYTF. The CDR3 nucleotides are TGTGCCAGCAGCTCCCCCGCAACTTGGGGCTACACCTTC.

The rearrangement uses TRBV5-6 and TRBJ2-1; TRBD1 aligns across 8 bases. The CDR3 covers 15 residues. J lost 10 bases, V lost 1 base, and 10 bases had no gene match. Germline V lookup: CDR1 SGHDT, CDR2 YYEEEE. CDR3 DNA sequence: TGTGCCAGCAGCTTGCCGAGGACAGGGTTTCAAGAGCAGTTCTTC. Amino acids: CASSLPRTGFQEQFF.

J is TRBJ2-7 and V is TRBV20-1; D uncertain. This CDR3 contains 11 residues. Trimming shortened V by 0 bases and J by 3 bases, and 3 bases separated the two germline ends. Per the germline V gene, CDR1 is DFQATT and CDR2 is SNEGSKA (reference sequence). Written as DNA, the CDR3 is TGCAGTGCTAGAGAAAGCTACGAGCAGTACGTC. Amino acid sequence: CSARESYEQYV.

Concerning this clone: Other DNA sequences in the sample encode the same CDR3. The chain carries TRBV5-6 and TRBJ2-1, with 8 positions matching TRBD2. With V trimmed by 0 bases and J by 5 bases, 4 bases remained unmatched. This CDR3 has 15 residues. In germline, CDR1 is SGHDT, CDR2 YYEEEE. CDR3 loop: CASSLGLAGNNEQFF. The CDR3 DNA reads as TGTGCCAGCAGCTTGGGTCTAGCGGGCAACAATGAGCAGTTCTTC.

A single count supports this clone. The CDR3 sequence: CASGSGAGPEAETQYF. CDR3 bases: TGTGCTAGTGGTTCGGGGGCAGGCCCCGAGGCGGAGACCCAGTACTTC. The chain combines TRBV12-5 with TRBJ2-5; D assignment may be TRBD1 or TRBD2 (6 bases each). Germline CDR1 LGHNT, CDR2 FRNRAP. The CDR3 runs 16 residues. Deletions cut 4 bases from V and 5 bases from J, with 20 bases between.

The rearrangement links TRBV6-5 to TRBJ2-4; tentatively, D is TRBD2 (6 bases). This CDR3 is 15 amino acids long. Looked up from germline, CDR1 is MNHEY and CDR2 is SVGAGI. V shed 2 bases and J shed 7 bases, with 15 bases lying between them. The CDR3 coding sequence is TGTGCCAGCAGTTACATTAGCCGGGGGACTAACATTCAGTACTTC. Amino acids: CASSYISRGTNIQYF.

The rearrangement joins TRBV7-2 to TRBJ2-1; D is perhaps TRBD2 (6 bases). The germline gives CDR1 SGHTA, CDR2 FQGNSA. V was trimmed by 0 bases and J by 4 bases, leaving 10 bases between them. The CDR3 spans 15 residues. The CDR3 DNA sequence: TGTGCCAGCAGCTTAGCCCACGGGGGTTACAATGAGCAGTTCTTC. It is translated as CASSLAHGGYNEQFF.

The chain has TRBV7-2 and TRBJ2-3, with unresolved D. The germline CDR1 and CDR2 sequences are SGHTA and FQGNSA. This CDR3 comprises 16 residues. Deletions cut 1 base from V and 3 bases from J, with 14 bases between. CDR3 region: CASSLEPFGKTDTQYF. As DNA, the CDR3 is TGTGCCAGCAGCTTAGAGCCTTTCGGCAAAACAGATACGCAGTATTTT.

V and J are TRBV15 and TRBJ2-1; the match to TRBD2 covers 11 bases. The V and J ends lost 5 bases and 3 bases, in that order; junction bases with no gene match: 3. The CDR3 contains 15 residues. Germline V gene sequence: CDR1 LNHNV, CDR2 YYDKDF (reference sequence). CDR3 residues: CATSGGTSGYNEQFF. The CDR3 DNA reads TGTGCCACCAGCGGCGGGACTAGCGGCTACAATGAGCAGTTCTTC.

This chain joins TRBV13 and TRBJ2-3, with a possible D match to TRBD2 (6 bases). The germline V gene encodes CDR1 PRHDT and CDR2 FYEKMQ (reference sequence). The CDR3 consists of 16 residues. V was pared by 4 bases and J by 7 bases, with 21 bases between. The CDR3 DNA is TGTGCCAGCAGCTCCGACGCGGGCCTTGGGGGGTATACGCAGTATTTT. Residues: CASSSDAGLGGYTQYF.